The 15 T cell receptor beta chains given below trace back to one sample, sequenced in a study of OX40 agonist ivuxolimab in advanced cancers. Assay: immunoSEQ multiplex PCR; the TCRdb copy retains only in-frame clones and omits some. The profile shows 30,000 or so clones, under 85% of them singletons. Sequences were derived from CD4+ or CD8+ T cells sorted from blood, sampled in a trial of the OX40 agonist ivuxolimab. These receptors were collected from an adult with an advanced solid tumor such as melanoma, head and neck, liver or kidney cancer.

In its sample, this clone was seen once. The rearrangement links TRBV20-1 to TRBJ2-7; D is uncertain. From germline, CDR1 is DFQATT and CDR2 SNEGSKA (reference sequence). The V end lost 1 base, the J end lost 2 bases, and 3 bases lay between the germline ends. The CDR3 is 11 residues long. The CDR3 bases are TGCAGTGCTAGAGGGGCCTACGAGCAGTACTTC. Its translation is CSARGAYEQYF.

V gene TRBV2 combines with J gene TRBJ2-3; the D is unclear. Germline V gene lookup returns CDR1 SNHLY and CDR2 FYNNEI. This CDR3 has 12 residues. The V end lost 6 bases, the J end lost 3 bases, and 7 bases lay between the germline ends. CDR3 amino acids: CASRVGTDTQYF. CDR3 coding DNA: TGTGCCAGCAGGGTGGGGACAGATACGCAGTATTTT.

This clone occurred once. The chain uses TRBV9 and TRBJ1-1, with D perhaps TRBD1 (6 bases). Trimming cost V 0 bases and J 6 bases, with 15 bases left between them. The CDR3 runs to 15 residues. Germline V gene sequence: CDR1 SGDLS, CDR2 YYNGEE. The DNA for the CDR3 is TGTGCCAGCAGCGTAGCTCCGGGGGGCAGGTCTGAAGCTTTCTTT. Residues: CASSVAPGGRSEAFF.

This clone has more than one count but fewer than ten. This rearrangement joins TRBV9 to TRBJ2-3; a weak D match, TRBD2 (6 bases). V shed 4 bases and J shed 3 bases, with 18 bases lying between them. Germline-derived CDR1 and CDR2 are SGDLS and YYNGEE. CDR3 length: 16 residues. CDR3 in amino acids: CASSLGGAEGTDTQYF. Here the CDR3 DNA reads TGTGCCAGCAGCCTAGGCGGGGCGGAAGGGACAGATACGCAGTATTTT. The full variable domain, with the rest looked up from reference TRBV9 and TRBJ2-3, is DSGVTQTPKHLITATGQRVTLRCSPRSGDLSVYWYQQSLDQGLQFLIQYYNGEERAKGNILERFSAQQFPDLHSELNLSSLELGDSALYFCASSLGGAEGTDTQYFGPGTRLTVL.

The chain recombines TRBV9 with TRBJ2-3, with 10 bases matching TRBD2. Germline V gene data show CDR1 as SGDLS and CDR2 as YYNGEE. V shed 0 bases, J shed 7 bases, and the junction held 5 bases outside the gene matches. The CDR3 spans 15 residues. The CDR3 protein is CASSVGGTSVNTQYF. CDR3 coding DNA: TGTGCCAGCAGCGTAGGAGGGACTAGCGTAAATACGCAGTATTTT.

The rearrangement links TRBV5-1 to TRBJ2-3; 7 positions match TRBD2. Germline-derived CDR1 and CDR2 are SGHRS and YFSETQ. V lost 0 bases, J lost 2 bases, and 3 bases stayed unmatched. The CDR3 has 15 residues. CDR3 loop: CASSLGLADTDTQYF. The CDR3 DNA sequence: TGCGCCAGCAGCTTGGGGCTAGCGGACACAGATACGCAGTATTTT.

The chain carries TRBV11-3 and TRBJ2-1; D is ambiguous. The germline V gene has CDR1 SGHNT and CDR2 YENEEA. There are 14 residues in the CDR3. The germline V and J ends were trimmed by 5 bases and 0 bases, with 8 bases remaining between them. The CDR3 DNA is TGTGCCAGCAGCCAAGCTAGCTCCTACAATGAGCAGTTCTTC. Its protein is CASSQASSYNEQFF.

The chain employs TRBV28 and TRBJ2-7; D is unclear. V dropped 3 bases and J dropped 6 bases, with 9 bases sitting between them. The CDR3 is 12 amino acids. Germline loops: CDR1 MDHEN, CDR2 SYDVKM. The CDR3 loop is CASSLQRGEQYF. CDR3 sequence (DNA): TGTGCCAGCAGTTTGCAGCGAGGCGAGCAGTACTTC.

J is TRBJ1-2 and V is TRBV5-1; tentative D call: TRBD1 (5 bases). Per the germline V gene, CDR1 is SGHRS and CDR2 is YFSETQ. This CDR3 region has 13 residues. V was trimmed by 5 bases and J by 8 bases, leaving 16 bases between them. CDR3 DNA: TGCGCCAGCAGGCCACAAGGGGCTATGGGCTACACCTTC. Residues: CASRPQGAMGYTF.

The chain links TRBV30 to TRBJ2-7; TRBD2 agrees at 10 bases. The V segment lost 3 bases and the J segment 3 bases; nucleotides outside the gene matches: 2. Germline CDR1 and CDR2: GTSNPN and SVGIG (reference sequence). The CDR3 totals 13 residues. CDR3 DNA sequence: TGTGCCTGGAGAACTAGCGGGAACTACGAGCAGTACTTC. Translated: CAWRTSGNYEQYF.

The rearrangement uses TRBV25-1 and TRBJ2-7; possibly TRBD1 for D (5 bases). The V gene lost 6 bases and the J gene lost 6 bases, with 21 bases spanning the gap. The germline V gene has CDR1 MGHDK and CDR2 SYGVNS. This CDR3 contains 15 residues. This chain's CDR3 is CASSDDWGKQTEQYF. The CDR3 DNA reads as TGTGCCAGCAGCGACGACTGGGGCAAGCAAACCGAGCAGTACTTC.

This clone was counted only a few times. The chain is built from TRBV6-1 and TRBJ2-2, with a possible D match to TRBD2 (6 bases). V lost 3 bases and J 0 bases, leaving 11 bases between the germline ends. This CDR3 region has 16 residues. Germline V gene lookup returns CDR1 MNHNS and CDR2 SASEGT. CDR3 in DNA: TGTGCCAGCAGTGACGAGGGCGGGGCGAACACCGGGGAGCTGTTTTTT. Its translation: CASSDEGGANTGELFF.

CDR3 protein: CAWSVRMGSASEQFF. The CDR3 DNA sequence: TGTGCCTGGAGTGTACGGATGGGGTCTGCTAGTGAGCAGTTCTTC. The V gene is TRBV30, the J gene TRBJ2-1; D is undetermined. This CDR3 spans 15 amino acids. Trimming left V 0 bases short and J 9 bases short, with 18 bases between. CDR1 GTSNPN and CDR2 SVGIG come from the germline V gene (reference sequence).

The rearrangement uses TRBV11-2 and TRBJ1-1; D gene unclear. V was cut by 7 bases and J by 2 bases, with 11 bases left in between. This CDR3 comprises 13 residues. The germline CDR1 and CDR2 sequences are SGHAT and FQNNGV. The DNA of the CDR3 is TGTGCCAGCACCGCCCCGGGCAACACTGAAGCTTTCTTT. Its protein product is CASTAPGNTEAFF.

The gene calls are TRBV5-1 and TRBJ1-2; D is ambiguous. Germline CDR1 is SGHRS and CDR2 is YFSETQ. The CDR3 is 14 amino acids. Between the trimmed V and J ends, which lost 1 base and 1 base, there was a span of 8 bases. The CDR3 DNA reads as TGCGCCAGCAGCTTGCAGCCAAGTAACTATGGCTACACCTTC. This codes for CASSLQPSNYGYTF.